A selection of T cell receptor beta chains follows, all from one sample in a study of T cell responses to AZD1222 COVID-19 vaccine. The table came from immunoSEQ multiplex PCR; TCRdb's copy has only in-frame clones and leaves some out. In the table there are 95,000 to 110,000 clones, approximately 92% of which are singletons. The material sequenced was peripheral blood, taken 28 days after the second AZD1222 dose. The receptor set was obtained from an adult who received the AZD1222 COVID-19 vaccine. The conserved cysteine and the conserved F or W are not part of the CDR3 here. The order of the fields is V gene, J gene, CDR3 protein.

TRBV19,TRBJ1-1,ASSPPRGSTEAF
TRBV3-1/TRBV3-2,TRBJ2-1,ASSQGGEEQF
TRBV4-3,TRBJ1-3,ASSPSGSGNTIY
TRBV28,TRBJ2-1,ASRFSGPSYNEQF
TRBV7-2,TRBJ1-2,ASSLRDRGGGYT
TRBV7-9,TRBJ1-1,ASSPRAVTF
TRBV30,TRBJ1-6,AWSVTWQGPDSPLH
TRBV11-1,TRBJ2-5,ASSGWDRQTQETQY
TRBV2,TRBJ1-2,ASRVSGANYGYT
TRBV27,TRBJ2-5,ASSLGRRETQY
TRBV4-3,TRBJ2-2,ASSQEQGLGIYPGELF
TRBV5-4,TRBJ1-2,ASSLARSSTGYT
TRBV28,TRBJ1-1,ASSLVSSQNTEAF
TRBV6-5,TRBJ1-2,ASSYGTAWWGYT
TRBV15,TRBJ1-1,ATSTRLGGGMNTEAF
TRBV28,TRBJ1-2,ASSSGNYGYT
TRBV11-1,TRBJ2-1,ASSYGRGLNREQF
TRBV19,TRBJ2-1,ASSPKLLQGNNEQF
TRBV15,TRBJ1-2,ATSRGQGGYGYT
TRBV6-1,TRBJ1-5,ASSEGPNQPQH
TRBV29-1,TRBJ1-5,SVSGTTNQPQH
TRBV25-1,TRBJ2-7,ASSSSYEQY
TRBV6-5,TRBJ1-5,ASTPDRGNQPQH
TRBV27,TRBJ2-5,ASSLMTSGGYEETQY
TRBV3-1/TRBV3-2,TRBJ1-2,ASSQAGSRSGYT
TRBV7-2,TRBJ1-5,ASSLDAGGDQPQH
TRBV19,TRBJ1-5,ASSPKGQANNQPQH
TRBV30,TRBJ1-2,AWNSDRGYGYT
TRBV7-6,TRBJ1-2,ASSPTGGLGGYT
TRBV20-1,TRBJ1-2,SAKQEIGT
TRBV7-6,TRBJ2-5,ASSLTSGGNQETQY
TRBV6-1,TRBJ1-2,ASSEVTANYGYT
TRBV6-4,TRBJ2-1,ASSDSIGAIKNEQF
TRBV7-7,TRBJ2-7,ASSLRPGSQY
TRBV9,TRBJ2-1,ASSVAARTSYNEQF
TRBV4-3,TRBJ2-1,ASSQKLGRNNEQF
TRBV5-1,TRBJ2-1,ASSLETGVINEQF
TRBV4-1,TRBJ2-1,ASSQATTSAYEQF
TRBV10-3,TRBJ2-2,AISENPGGTGELF
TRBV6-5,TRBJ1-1,ASSPRDSRNTEAF
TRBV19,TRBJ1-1,ASSMPRGLAF
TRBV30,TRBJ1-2,AWTPGGASYGYT
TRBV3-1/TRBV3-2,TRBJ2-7,ATSWGRGLSEQY
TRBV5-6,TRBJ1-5,ASSFSGTPMNSNQPQH
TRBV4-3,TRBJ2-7,ASSQDPGPSYEQY
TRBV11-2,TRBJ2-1,ASPRDPGDNEQF
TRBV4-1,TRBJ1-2,ASSQGPSNYGYT
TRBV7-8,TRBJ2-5,ASSFSGGQETQY
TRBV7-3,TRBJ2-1,ASSLGAGAFYNEQF
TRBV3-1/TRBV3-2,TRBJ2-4,ASSSQGSLNIQY
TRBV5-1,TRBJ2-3,ASSLIAGVNVDTQY